A selection of T cell receptor beta chains follows, all from one sample in a study of technical replicates of blood from several donors. Clones were sequenced by immunoSEQ multiplex PCR, and TCRdb holds only the in-frame ones, with some missing. The sample lists about 95,000 clones, approximately 95% occurring once. Sequencing was performed on T cells isolated from PBMCs. These receptors originate from a human donor in good health. Each CDR3 is given with its conserved first and last residue.

v_call | cdr3_aa
TRBV19 | CASSIAREETQYF
TRBV4-3 | CASSQAVGYEQYF
TRBV28 | CASSGSGSWHRQYGYTF
TRBV2 | CASSEAVDRVREKLFF
TRBV7-8 | CASSSPSGGQSAYEQYF
TRBV29-1 | CSARQGAGTDTQYF
TRBV27 | CASSYRPGRVIAEQYF
TRBV28 | CASSSAGHQSNQPQHF
TRBV5-1 | CASSLADRLYEQYF
TRBV7-3 | CASSLGLAGEQYF
TRBV4-2 | CASSQDSLGHLEKLFF
TRBV4-1 | CASSQVVGQGIPYGYTF
TRBV7-9 | CASSLGTGDGYTF
TRBV15 | CATSRVGQGANTEAFF
TRBV2 | CASRNGQGGTGELFF
TRBV12-5 | CASGLGGRTTDTQYF
TRBV10-3 | CAISEEGRVMGLETQYF
TRBV30 | CAWNGGDGNTIYF
TRBV7-2 | CASSLAYYRETQYF
TRBV7-2 | CASSYQVEVGGNEQFF
TRBV10-2 | CASSESQLSSSYNEQFF
TRBV19 | CASKRAGGTGELFF
TRBV27 | CASSRKSGSNNQPQHF
TRBV9 | CASSVGDRVYEQFF
TRBV7-2 | CASSLETGLLYSGANVLTF
TRBV29-1 | CSVGQALTYEQYF
TRBV5-6 | CASSLGGQVPYGYTF
TRBV7-2 | CASSPQGGAIGELFF
TRBV4-1 | CASSQDTGGFEKTQYF
TRBV28 | CASIKNTGELFF
TRBV9 | CASSMVTGGDRAEAFF
TRBV5-6 | CASSFGGYEQFF
TRBV27 | CASKPRGSYEQYF
TRBV9 | CASSSKGQDSYNEQFF
TRBV10-1 | CASSGTENYNEQFF
TRBV4-1 | CASSQTGGSGANVLTF
TRBV30 | CAWNLAGGPGTGELFF
TRBV18 | CASSPTGATYEQYF
TRBV19 | CASSIGSKRTEAFF
TRBV6-5 | CASRGYGQGSQPQHF
TRBV28 | CASSLRSRQGYYEQYF
TRBV15 | CATSRDFNTEAFF
TRBV5-4 | CASSYRALGTDTQYF
TRBV7-2 | CASSSAPGLEINEQFF
TRBV5-6 | CASSLAGLTDTQYF
TRBV11-2 | CASSLGRAETQYF
TRBV5-1 | CASSPDREMLNTIYF
TRBV11-2 | CASSLGRGTGSRYGYTF
TRBV6-5 | CASSYGGQGTEAFF
TRBV4-1 | CASSHIAGGPDTQYF
TRBV6-1 | CASSPPSGASGYTF
TRBV7-9 | CASSLSGGSGPYNEQFF
TRBV4-3 | CASSQEVLGTVSGNTIYF
TRBV29-1 | CSVDGRRAGELFF
TRBV30 | CAWSRGYEQYF
TRBV2 | CASSTSGTGNEQFF
TRBV27 | CASSLFAGLGNQPQHF
TRBV19 | CASTPGTSSYNEQFF
TRBV20-1 | CSARTGRKLFF